Listed here are 18 T cell receptor beta chains from one sample, sequenced in a study of OX40 agonist ivuxolimab in advanced cancers. TCRdb's copy holds only in-frame clones and misses some; the assay was immunoSEQ multiplex PCR. The table includes 75,000 to 100,000 clones, around 92% detected once. This material consisted of CD4+ or CD8+ T cells sorted from blood, taken in a trial of the OX40 agonist ivuxolimab. The receptors come from an adult with an advanced solid tumor such as melanoma, head and neck, liver or kidney cancer.

The CDR3, as DNA: TGTGCCTCGGCTTTGAACACTGAAGCTTTCTTT. This codes for CASALNTEAFF. The rearrangement uses TRBV19 and TRBJ1-1; D is ambiguous. V lost 11 bases and J 0 bases, leaving 7 bases between the germline ends. The CDR3 is 11 residues long. Germline-derived CDR1 and CDR2 are LNHDA and SQIVND (reference sequence).

This clone showed up just once. The chain employs TRBV2 and TRBJ1-1; D call uncertain. Per germline, CDR1 SNHLY and CDR2 FYNNEI. CDR3 length: 13 residues. Trimming removed 7 bases at V and 1 base at J, with 10 bases between. CDR3 region: CASKADTNTEAFF. The CDR3 region has the DNA TGTGCCAGCAAGGCAGACACGAACACTGAAGCTTTCTTT.

The chain links TRBV28 to TRBJ1-1, with a weak D call TRBD1 (5 bases). CDR1 and CDR2 from the germline V gene are MDHEN and SYDVKM. Trimming pared 1 base from V and 10 bases from J, leaving 13 bases between. The CDR3 loop spans 13 amino acids. CDR3 DNA sequence: TGTGCCAGCAGTTTATCGGGGCGCGTAGGAGCTTTCTTT. It encodes CASSLSGRVGAFF.

Details on this clone: It is unclear where the CDR3 begins or ends on the DNA, so no DNA is shown, and the CDR3 is as TCRdb lists it. The CDR3 protein is CASSLAWGLGISYNERFF. The rearrangement joins TRBV28 to TRBJ2-1. The CDR3 has 18 amino acids, counting both end residues. CDR1 MDHEN and CDR2 SYDVKM come from the germline V gene.

In its sample, this clone was seen a few times. The genes are TRBV2 and TRBJ1-2; perhaps TRBD1 as D (5 bases). Germline CDR1 reads SNHLY; CDR2 reads FYNNEI. This CDR3 is 12 amino acids long. V was clipped by 3 bases and J by 7 bases, with 9 bases between them. CDR3 bases: TGTGCCAGCAGTGAGGTAGACAGTGGCTACACCTTC. It is translated as CASSEVDSGYTF. Variable domain in full (rest from reference TRBV2 and TRBJ1-2): EPEVTQTPSHQVTQMGQEVILRCVPISNHLYFYWYRQILGQKVEFLVSFYNNEISEKSEIFDDQFSVERPDGSNFTLKIRSTKLEDSAMYFCASSEVDSGYTFGSGTRLTVV.

This chain joins TRBV4-1 and TRBJ2-3; D is uncertain. Per the germline V gene, CDR1 is MGHRA and CDR2 is YSYEKL. Between the trimmed V and J ends, which lost 4 bases and 6 bases, there was a span of 5 bases. The CDR3 is made up of 11 amino acids. CDR3 sequence (DNA): TGCGCCAGCAGCCTAGGGGATACGCAGTATTTT. It codes for CASSLGDTQYF.

V is TRBV1 and J is TRBJ2-5; TRBD2 reflects the table's D call only, with no check against the DNA. TRBV1 is marked as a pseudogene. The CDR3 spans 18 residues. The chain's CDR3 is CTSSHEKGRGAPEETQYF. In DNA, the CDR3 is TGCACCAGCAGCCATGAAAAGGGGCGGGGGGCCCCCGAAGAGACCCAGTACTTC.

The J gene is TRBJ2-2, the V gene TRBV18, with no clear D. V was cut by 3 bases and J by 2 bases, with 7 bases left in between. The germline V gene has CDR1 KGHSH and CDR2 LQKENI. The CDR3 consists of 14 residues. CDR3 amino acids: CASSPPINTGELFF. The CDR3 DNA reads TGTGCCAGCTCACCCCCGATCAACACCGGGGAGCTGTTTTTT.

The V call is TRBV6-5, the J call TRBJ2-3; maybe TRBD1 (5 bases). This CDR3 comprises 14 residues. Germline CDR1 is MNHEY and CDR2 is SVGAGI. V gave up 8 bases and J gave up 0 bases, with 12 bases separating them. The CDR3 sequence is CASGLRQSTDTQYF. In DNA form, the CDR3 reads TGTGCCAGCGGCTTAAGACAGAGCACAGATACGCAGTATTTT.

This sequence joins TRBV19 and TRBJ2-5; tentatively, D is TRBD1 (6 bases). The V gene's germline CDR1 is LNHDA and CDR2 SQIVND (reference sequence). CDR3 length equals 14 residues. Between the trimmed V and J ends, which lost 4 bases and 5 bases, there was a span of 14 bases. CDR3 sequence (DNA): TGTGCCAGTAGTAGGAGGACAGCTCTGGAGACCCAGTACTTC. It specifies CASSRRTALETQYF.

The V and J genes are TRBV23-1 and TRBJ1-2; D gene unclear. TRBV23-1 belongs to the ORF category, with a function that is uncertain. The CDR3 spans 12 residues. Deletions cut 11 bases from V and 9 bases from J, with 19 bases between. CDR3 region: CALPITRLCYTF. CDR3 sequence (DNA): TGCGCCCTCCCGATCACACGTCTCTGCTACACCTTC.

The chain is built from TRBV7-9 and TRBJ1-3, with 7 positions matching TRBD1. Germline lookup yields CDR1 SEHNR and CDR2 FQNEAQ (reference sequence). CDR3 length: 15 residues. J gave up 3 bases and V 3 bases, and 5 bases lay outside the gene matches. CDR3 sequence: CASSFKGANGNTIYF. The CDR3 coding sequence is TGTGCCAGCAGCTTCAAGGGGGCGAATGGAAACACCATATATTTT.

The chain links TRBV7-9 to TRBJ1-1, with 12 bases fitting TRBD1. The CDR3 spans 16 residues. J was trimmed by 4 bases and V by 5 bases; bases with no gene match: 8. Germline V gives CDR1 SEHNR, CDR2 FQNEAQ (reference sequence). Here the CDR3 reads CASSPGTGGVSTEAFF. In DNA form, the CDR3 reads TGTGCCAGCAGCCCAGGGACAGGGGGCGTGAGCACTGAAGCTTTCTTT.

This clone has only a few counts. The rearrangement joins TRBV11-1 to TRBJ2-7; no clear D. The CDR3 is 12 residues long. Per germline, CDR1 SGHAT and CDR2 FQDESV (reference sequence). V gave up 2 bases and J gave up 5 bases, with 7 bases separating them. The CDR3 nucleotides are TGTGCCAGCAGCTTATCTTTCCACGAGCAGTACTTC. Its protein product is CASSLSFHEQYF.

The genes are TRBV28 and TRBJ1-5; D not resolved. V lost 4 bases and J 6 bases, leaving 22 bases between the germline ends. Germline CDR1 is MDHEN and CDR2 is SYDVKM. This CDR3 is built from 17 residues. CDR3 loop: CASSSLGWMGKGQPQHF. CDR3 nucleotide sequence: TGTGCCAGCAGTTCTCTGGGGTGGATGGGGAAAGGTCAGCCCCAGCATTTT.

The count of this clone is one. The chain couples TRBV5-1 to TRBJ2-5; 11 positions match TRBD2. The length of the CDR3 is 15 residues. Germline V CDR1 and CDR2: SGHRS, YFSETQ. V trimming: 2 bases; J trimming: 5 bases; junction bases outside the gene matches: 5. CDR3 DNA: TGCGCCAGCAGCTTCGGGACTAGCGGAGGGGAGACCCAGTACTTC. This codes for CASSFGTSGGETQYF.

The chain uses TRBV29-1 and TRBJ2-3; D might be TRBD1 (6 bases). Trimming stripped 6 bases from V and 0 bases from J, with 10 bases between. The CDR3 sequence is 13 residues long. Germline V lookup: CDR1 SQVTM, CDR2 ANQGSEA. Here the CDR3 DNA reads TGCAGCGTGGGGGCGGCTAGCACAGATACGCAGTATTTT. Amino acid sequence: CSVGAASTDTQYF.

The J gene is TRBJ1-1, the V gene TRBV6-1; TRBD1 might be the D (6 bases). The CDR3 covers 12 residues. Deletions cut 11 bases from V and 4 bases from J, with 14 bases between. The germline V gene has CDR1 MNHNS and CDR2 SASEGT. In DNA, the CDR3 is TGTGCCGCCAGGGGTCTCAGCACTGAAGCTTTCTTT. It is translated as CAARGLSTEAFF.